This TCR beta chain was recovered during a study of PD-1 blockade in mismatch repair-deficient tumors. In the study overall: Enrolled about 2012-2016, patients had progressing, pretreated mismatch repair-deficient cancers of approximately 13 types.

The protocol was immunoSEQ multiplex PCR, while the TCRdb copy is restricted to in-frame clones and leaves out a portion. This sample carries 49,000 or so clones, over 75% of them seen once, and the ten largest clones take over 7.5%. Study-wide points: Tumor-resident clones, often undetectable pretreatment in blood, expanded then contracted after pembrolizumab.

As to this clone: No antigen is known for it.

V was pared by 0 bases and J by 4 bases, with 4 bases between. Germline CDR1 and CDR2: SGHKS and YYEKEE (reference sequence). The CDR3 sequence is 12 residues long. Mismatch repair deficiency was confirmed in all patients, by PCR or immunohistochemistry. TCR sequencing covered a few patients who responded to pembrolizumab. The TCR was taken from an adult with mismatch repair-deficient cancer. The sequencing used peripheral blood, collected roughly 20 weeks after starting pembrolizumab. The gene calls are TRBV5-5 and TRBJ1-2; D is uncertain. CDR3 bases: TGTGCCAGCAGCTTGGAAGGCTATGGCTACACCTTC. It encodes CASSLEGYGYTF. The variable domain in full, with the rest retrieved from reference TRBV5-5 and TRBJ1-2, is DAGVTQSPTHLIKTRGQQVTLRCSPISGHKSVSWYQQVLGQGPQFIFQYYEKEERGRGNFPDRFSARQFPNYSSELNVNALLLGDSALYLCASSLEGYGYTFGSGTRLTVV.